These 5 T cell receptor beta chains share one sample of origin, sequenced in a study of EBV T-cell therapy then PD-1 blockade in nasopharyngeal carcinoma. Measured with immunoSEQ multiplex PCR; TCRdb has only the in-frame clones, and not every one. Of roughly 20,000 clones listed, around 84% are singletons. These receptors' targets are unknown. The time point: 266 days after commencement of treatment, after nivolumab therapy. Treatment reported: AdE1-LMPpoly-expanded autologous EBV-specific T-cell therapy followed by anti-PD-1 nivolumab. Sequenced here: CD8+ T cells from blood, sampled at roughly day 250 from a patient whose treatment included autologous EBV-specific T cells and nivolumab. Source of these receptors: a middle-aged man with nasopharyngeal carcinoma.

CDR3 DNA sequence: TGTGCCAGCAGTTTGAAACAACTCAGCAATCAGCCCCAGCATTTT. This codes for CASSLKQLSNQPQHF. V and J are TRBV28 and TRBJ1-5; D not certain. The CDR3 has 15 amino acids. CDR1 and CDR2 from the germline V gene are MDHEN and SYDVKM. The V end lost 3 bases, the J end lost 1 base, and 10 bases lay between the germline ends.

In its sample, this clone was seen a few times. The V gene is TRBV7-3, the J gene TRBJ1-2; D is perhaps TRBD1 (5 bases). There are 13 residues in the CDR3. The germline V and J ends were trimmed by 2 bases and 6 bases, with 10 bases remaining between them. The germline CDR1 and CDR2 sequences are SGHTA and FQGTGA. In DNA, the CDR3 is TGTGCCAGCAGCTTAGGAGGGGTCCATGGCTACACCTTC. This gives the protein CASSLGGVHGYTF. Filled out from reference TRBV7-3 and TRBJ1-2, the complete variable domain reads GAGVSQTPSNKVTEKGKYVELRCDPISGHTALYWYRQSLGQGPEFLIYFQGTGAADDSGLPNDRFFAVRPEGSVSTLKIQRTERGDSAVYLCASSLGGVHGYTFGSGTRLTVV.

The chain uses TRBV3-1 (or the pseudogene TRBV3-2) and TRBJ2-5; 7 nucleotides line up with TRBD1. The CDR3 is 15 residues long. CDR1 and CDR2 (germline): LGHDT, YNNKEL (reference sequence). Trimming at V came to 9 bases and at J to 0 bases, leaving 10 bases not matched to a gene. The CDR3 region is CARGPSGGYQETQYF. As DNA, the CDR3 is TGTGCCAGGGGCCCATCAGGGGGATACCAAGAGACCCAGTACTTC.

The gene calls are TRBV7-8 and TRBJ1-6; maybe TRBD1 (5 bases). This CDR3 contains 17 residues. The V gene's germline CDR1 is SGHVS and CDR2 FQNEAQ. With 0 bases removed from V and 6 bases from J, the gap between germline ends came to 15 bases. The CDR3 DNA follows: TGTGCCAGCAGCTTAGCGATTAACAGGCACCGTAATTCACCCCTCCACTTT. Encoded protein: CASSLAINRHRNSPLHF.

The gene calls are TRBV19 and TRBJ2-3; D perhaps matches TRBD2 (5 bases). CDR3 length equals 15 residues. With 1 base removed from V and 3 bases from J, the gap between germline ends came to 11 bases. Germline V gives CDR1 LNHDA, CDR2 SQIVND (reference sequence). CDR3 in DNA: TGTGCCAGTAGTATAGCCGGGCGAGGGACAGATACGCAGTATTTT. The encoded protein is CASSIAGRGTDTQYF.